One sample yielded the 15 T cell receptor beta chains listed below, sequenced in a study of technical replicates of blood from a handful of donors. Sequenced by immunoSEQ multiplex PCR; TCRdb stores in-frame clones only, minus some. The sample records 35,000 to 50,000 clones, roughly 96% being singletons. The sample comprised T cells isolated from PBMCs. These receptors were taken from a human donor in good health.

This sequence joins TRBV6-5 and TRBJ2-1; 9 bases agree with TRBD2. CDR1 MNHEY and CDR2 SVGAGI come from the germline V gene. J lost 7 bases, V lost 4 bases, and 5 bases had no gene match. The CDR3 length is 14 residues. CDR3 nucleotide sequence: TGTGCCAGCAGTTCTAGCGGGGAGTATAATGAGCAGTTCTTC. Amino acids: CASSSSGEYNEQFF.

The genes are TRBV27 and TRBJ1-2; 10 nucleotides align to TRBD1. In germline, CDR1 is MNHEY, CDR2 SMNVEV (reference sequence). V was pared by 2 bases and J by 7 bases, with 4 bases of the junction left unmatched. The CDR3 totals 14 residues. The CDR3 nucleotides are TGTGCCAGCAGTTTACTGGACAGGGGGTCTGGCTACACCTTC. This encodes CASSLLDRGSGYTF.

The rearrangement joins TRBV5-1 to TRBJ2-7; 9 nucleotides agree with TRBD1. This CDR3 contains 15 residues. Unmatched junction bases numbered 6, after V lost 4 bases and J lost 1 base. Germline V gene data show CDR1 as SGHRS and CDR2 as YFSETQ. Written as DNA, the CDR3 is TGCGCCAGCAGCCCCACAGGGGGCGAGTCCTACGAGCAGTACTTC. Translated: CASSPTGGESYEQYF. Full variable domain (remainder filled in from reference TRBV5-1 and TRBJ2-7): KAGVTQTPRYLIKTRGQQVTLSCSPISGHRSVSWYQQTPGQGLQFLFEYFSETQRNKGNFPGRFSGRQFSNSRSEMNVSTLELGDSALYLCASSPTGGESYEQYFGPGTRLTVT.

The gene calls are TRBV19 and TRBJ1-5; no definite D call. Trimming took off 3 bases at V and 0 bases at J, with 9 bases between the two ends. In germline, CDR1 is LNHDA, CDR2 SQIVND (reference sequence). This CDR3 spans 15 amino acids. The CDR3 region has the DNA TGTGCCAGTAGTATGACCGGAGATAGCAATCAGCCCCAGCATTTT. It specifies CASSMTGDSNQPQHF. The variable domain in full, completed from reference TRBV19 and TRBJ1-5, reads DGGITQSPKYLFRKEGQNVTLSCEQNLNHDAMYWYRQDPGQGLRLIYYSQIVNDFQKGDIAEGYSVSREKKESFPLTVTSAQKNPTAFYLCASSMTGDSNQPQHFGDGTRLSIL.

This chain connects TRBV5-6 to TRBJ2-7; no firm D call. Trimming removed 1 base at V and 1 base at J, with 9 bases between. Looked up from germline, CDR1 is SGHDT and CDR2 is YYEEEE. This CDR3 is 14 amino acids long. CDR3 nucleotide sequence: TGTGCCAGCAGCTTGTCTGGGCTTTCCTACGAGCAGTACTTC. Residues: CASSLSGLSYEQYF. Filled out from reference TRBV5-6 and TRBJ2-7, the complete variable domain reads DAGVTQSPTHLIKTRGQQVTLRCSPKSGHDTVSWYQQALGQGPQFIFQYYEEEERQRGNFPDRFSGHQFPNYSSELNVNALLLGDSALYLCASSLSGLSYEQYFGPGTRLTVT.

This clone was picked up one time. This chain links TRBV7-6 with TRBJ2-1; 7 bases match TRBD2. The CDR3 spans 15 residues. The germline CDR1 and CDR2 sequences are SGHVS and FNYEAQ. V shed 0 bases and J 6 bases; nucleotides not matched to a gene: 5. The chain's CDR3 is CASSLAGGPSNEQFF. Here the CDR3 DNA reads TGTGCCAGCAGCTTAGCGGGAGGGCCAAGCAATGAGCAGTTCTTC.

The chain links TRBV4-1 to TRBJ1-3; D is ambiguous. V lost 4 bases and J lost 5, with 24 bases in between. This CDR3 region has 18 residues. Germline assignment: CDR1 MGHRA and CDR2 YSYEKL. CDR3 DNA: TGCGCCAGCAGCCGGCAACCCTCCTGGTGGTTAAGTAGAAACACCATATATTTT. The encoded protein is CASSRQPSWWLSRNTIYF.

The chain uses TRBV18 and TRBJ1-5, with D perhaps TRBD1 (6 bases). The CDR3 loop spans 13 amino acids. The germline V gene has CDR1 KGHSH and CDR2 LQKENI. Trimming stripped 2 bases from V and 4 bases from J, with 6 bases between. Written as DNA, the CDR3 is TGTGCCAGCTCACCAACAGGGAATCAGCCCCAGCATTTT. This codes for CASSPTGNQPQHF.

The chain combines TRBV5-6 with TRBJ1-4; no firm D call. The CDR3 extends over 13 amino acids. V was cut by 5 bases and J by 8 bases, with 13 bases left in between. CDR1 is SGHDT, CDR2 YYEEEE, per germline. CDR3: CASSWGGHEKLFF. The CDR3 DNA reads TGTGCCAGCAGTTGGGGAGGGCACGAAAAACTGTTTTTT.

This sequence joins TRBV7-9 and TRBJ1-2; TRBD1 matches 11 bases. V was pared by 1 base and J by 4 bases, with 8 bases of the junction left unmatched. Germline-derived CDR1 and CDR2 are SEHNR and FQNEAQ (reference sequence). The CDR3 spans 17 residues. As DNA, the CDR3 is TGTGCCAGCAGCTTAGTGGGAGGCGGACAGGGGGCCTATGGCTACACCTTC. Amino acids: CASSLVGGGQGAYGYTF. Drawing the rest from reference TRBV7-9 and TRBJ1-2, the complete variable domain is DTGVSQNPRHKITKRGQNVTFRCDPISEHNRLYWYRQTLGQGPEFLTYFQNEAQLEKSRLLSDRFSAERPKGSFSTLEIQRTEQGDSAMYLCASSLVGGGQGAYGYTFGSGTRLTVV.

V gene TRBV29-1 combines with J gene TRBJ2-7; TRBD2 aligns across 11 bases. V lost 6 bases, J lost 3 bases, and 7 bases stayed unmatched. The CDR3 runs 14 residues. From germline, CDR1 is SQVTM and CDR2 ANQGSEA. For the CDR3, the DNA is TGCAGCGTCCTAAGGACTAGCGGGCTCTACGAGCAGTACTTC. This codes for CSVLRTSGLYEQYF.

The gene calls are TRBV9 and TRBJ1-1; tentatively, D is TRBD1 (6 bases). V gave up 4 bases and J gave up 2 bases, with 12 bases separating them. Germline CDR1 SGDLS, CDR2 YYNGEE. The CDR3 has 14 residues. The CDR3 region has the DNA TGTGCCAGCAGCCCCCGACAGGTTAACACTGAAGCTTTCTTT. As protein: CASSPRQVNTEAFF.

CDR3 region: CASSPRGQPYEQYF. Written as DNA, the CDR3 is TGTGCCAGCAGCCCCCGGGGACAGCCCTACGAGCAGTACTTC. This sequence joins TRBV2 and TRBJ2-7; TRBD1 agrees at 7 bases. The CDR3 extends over 14 amino acids. Germline V CDR1 and CDR2: SNHLY, FYNNEI. V was pared by 6 bases and J by 2 bases, with 7 bases of the junction left unmatched.

The rearrangement uses TRBV7-9 and TRBJ1-1; no definite D call. CDR3 length: 13 amino acids. V lost 1 base and J lost 7, with 10 bases in between. Germline assignment: CDR1 SEHNR and CDR2 FQNEAQ (reference sequence). CDR3 nucleotides: TGTGCCAGCAGCTTAGAACAGTTCAATGAAGCTTTCTTT. The encoded protein is CASSLEQFNEAFF.

The chain uses TRBV6-1 and TRBJ2-7; 10 bases are shared with TRBD1. Germline-derived CDR1 and CDR2 are MNHNS and SASEGT. The CDR3 contains 16 residues. V lost 3 bases, J lost 1 base, and 6 bases stayed unmatched. The CDR3 protein is CASSETLGQGSYEQYF. In DNA, the CDR3 is TGTGCCAGCAGTGAGACCTTGGGACAGGGGTCCTACGAGCAGTACTTC.